The T cell receptor (beta chain) described here comes from a study of tumor-infiltrating lymphocytes in primary liver carcinoma. The investigators made TCR beta cDNA from 400 to 550 ng total RNA, using a constant-region primer. Researchers made the TCR beta libraries by running three nested multiplex PCR rounds with slightly modified ARM-PCR. The first two PCR rounds, roughly 10 cycles each, used TRBV1-TRBV30 forward primers and a C-beta reverse primer. TCRdb ran MiXCR on the multiplex PCR reads and lists one entry per CDR3 protein. Of 250,000 to 350,000 distinct CDR3 sequences detected, 45% to 70% appear once; the ten largest clones hold approximately 15%. About this clonotype itself: At one end, the junction sequence differs from germline, possibly due to a read error.

Germline DNA was also extracted, with blood RNA taken from unsorted whole blood. Germline loops: CDR1 LGHNA, CDR2 YSLEER. The CDR3 is made up of 19 amino acids. The receptor was derived from a woman in her thirties with primary liver carcinoma and hepatitis B virus infection. V usage is TRBV4-3 and J usage is TRBJ2-3, with D tentatively TRBD1 (5 bases). The sample comprised peripheral blood. The CDR3 DNA sequence: TGTGCCAACAGCCAAGAGAGGATGACTGGGGCATCATCCACAGATACACAGTATTTT. Translating gives CANSQERMTGASSTDTQYF.